A selection of T cell receptor beta chains follows, all from one sample in a study of shared clonotypes between healthy human individuals. Clones were read by immunoSEQ multiplex PCR, and TCRdb kept only the in-frame ones, dropping some. The table records approximately 2.5 million clones, approximately 93% of them present only once. Sequencing was carried out using naive CD4+ T cells from PBMCs. Every receptor here comes from a man aged 18 to 30 in good health. Some clones in this sample may be carry-over from other donors' samples. CDR3s include the opening cysteine and the closing phenylalanine or tryptophan. The order of the fields is J gene, clone size, V gene, D gene, CDR3 length, CDR3 DNA, CDR3 protein. D genes are given only for firm matches. Expanded clones are given a class, and other clones once, few, many or no size at all.

TRBJ1-2 . TRBV28 . 13 TGTGCCAGCAGCCCGGGAGGGAACTATGGCTACACCTTC CASSPGGNYGYTF
TRBJ2-1 . TRBV7-2 TRBD2 15 TGTGCCAGCAGTCCGACTAGCGGGGGGTACAATGAGCAGTTCTTC CASSPTSGGYNEQFF
TRBJ2-5 . TRBV9 TRBD2 15 TGTGCCAGCAGCGGCGGGAGCGGTCCGGAGGAGACCCAGTACTTC CASSGGSGPEETQYF
TRBJ2-2 . TRBV10-2 . 16 TGCGCCAGCAGTGACTTCCCCCGGGACGCACCCGGGGAGCTGTTTTTT CASSDFPRDAPGELFF
TRBJ1-4 few TRBV6-6 . 13 TGTGCCAGCACCAGCCGAAGCGGTGAAAAACTGTTTTTT CASTSRSGEKLFF
TRBJ1-4 . TRBV5-6 . 14 TGTGCCAGCAGCTTCTTGGAAACTAATGAAAAACTGTTTTTT CASSFLETNEKLFF
TRBJ2-5 . TRBV5-1 . 12 TGCGCCAGCAGCTTGGTCAAAGAGACCCAGTACTTC CASSLVKETQYF
TRBJ1-1 . TRBV5-1 . 14 TGCGCCAGCAGCTGGAAGGGTCCGAACACTGAAGCTTTCTTT CASSWKGPNTEAFF
TRBJ1-4 . TRBV19 . 15 TGTGCCAGTAGTATACGGGGAGCTCTCAATGAAAAACTGTTTTTT CASSIRGALNEKLFF
TRBJ2-2 . TRBV19 TRBD1 15 TGTGCCAGTTCGGGACAGGACCTGAACACCGGGGAGCTGTTTTTT CASSGQDLNTGELFF
TRBJ2-7 . TRBV2 . 14 TGTGCCAGCAGTGCAAGGACAGACTCCTACGAGCAGTACTTC CASSARTDSYEQYF
TRBJ1-6 . TRBV6-5 . 11 TGTGCCAGCAGCTCCAATTCACCCCTCCACTTT CASSSNSPLHF
TRBJ1-5 . TRBV18 . 14 TGTGCCAGCTCACCCATAGAATACAATCAGCCCCAGCATTTT CASSPIEYNQPQHF